In this sample, the clone carrying this T cell receptor (beta chain) turned up a few times. Its antigen is unknown. This sample was taken from a study of CD8 T cells in ankylosing spondylitis. Study-level points and caveats: Past studies reported some motif variants in reactive arthritis synovial fluid and blood.

Germline CDR1 reads KGHSH; CDR2 reads LQKENI. The V gene lost 4 bases and the J gene lost 7 bases, with 19 bases spanning the gap. The CDR3 totals 15 residues. Using its own MiXCR run on the 5' RACE reads, TCRdb lists one record per CDR3 protein. The data show about 130,000 distinct CDR3 sequences, about an eighth seen once. The TCR comes from a female donor with ankylosing spondylitis or in good health (not recorded which). The chain links TRBV18 to TRBJ1-1; D possibly corresponds to TRBD1 (6 bases). Sequencing was carried out using blood, either unsorted or a sorted T cell fraction (not recorded which). The CDR3 DNA is TGTGCCAGCTCACACGAGGGGGGCCGTAAGGGTGAAGCTTTCTTT. Translation: CASSHEGGRKGEAFF. The entire variable domain, with the rest obtained from reference TRBV18 and TRBJ1-1, is as follows: NAGVMQNPRHLVRRRGQEARLRCSPMKGHSHVYWYRQLPEEGLKFMVYLQKENIIDESGMPKERFSAEFPKEGPSILRIQQVVRGDSAAYFCASSHEGGRKGEAFFGQGTRLTVV.